The clone carrying this T cell receptor (beta chain) appeared many times. Its matching antigen is unknown. The sample belongs to a study of CD8 T cells in ankylosing spondylitis. General observations from the study: Certain motif variants had earlier appeared in reactive arthritis synovial fluid and blood. Enrichment of disease-linked clones was reportedly significant in matched ankylosing spondylitis synovial fluid.

TCRdb analysed the 5' RACE reads with MiXCR anew, one entry per CDR3 protein. The top ten hold about 2.8% of the sample, which has about 35,000 distinct CDR3 sequences, 2.5% to 3.5% seen once. Trimming left V 1 base short and J 11 bases short, with 15 bases between. Germline CDR1 and CDR2: SGDLS and YYNGEE. The CDR3 is made up of 13 amino acids. The J gene is TRBJ1-1, the V gene TRBV9; D is perhaps TRBD1 (5 bases). The receptor's source is a male donor with ankylosing spondylitis or in good health (not recorded which). The sample taken for sequencing was blood, either unsorted or a sorted T cell fraction (not recorded which). The CDR3 bases are TGTGCCAGCAGCGTATCAGGAATAAGGGACGCTTTCTTT. It is translated as CASSVSGIRDAFF. Full variable domain (missing parts from reference TRBV9 and TRBJ1-1): DSGVTQTPKHLITATGQRVTLRCSPRSGDLSVYWYQQSLDQGLQFLIQYYNGEERAKGNILERFSAQQFPDLHSELNLSSLELGDSALYFCASSVSGIRDAFFGQGTRLTVV.